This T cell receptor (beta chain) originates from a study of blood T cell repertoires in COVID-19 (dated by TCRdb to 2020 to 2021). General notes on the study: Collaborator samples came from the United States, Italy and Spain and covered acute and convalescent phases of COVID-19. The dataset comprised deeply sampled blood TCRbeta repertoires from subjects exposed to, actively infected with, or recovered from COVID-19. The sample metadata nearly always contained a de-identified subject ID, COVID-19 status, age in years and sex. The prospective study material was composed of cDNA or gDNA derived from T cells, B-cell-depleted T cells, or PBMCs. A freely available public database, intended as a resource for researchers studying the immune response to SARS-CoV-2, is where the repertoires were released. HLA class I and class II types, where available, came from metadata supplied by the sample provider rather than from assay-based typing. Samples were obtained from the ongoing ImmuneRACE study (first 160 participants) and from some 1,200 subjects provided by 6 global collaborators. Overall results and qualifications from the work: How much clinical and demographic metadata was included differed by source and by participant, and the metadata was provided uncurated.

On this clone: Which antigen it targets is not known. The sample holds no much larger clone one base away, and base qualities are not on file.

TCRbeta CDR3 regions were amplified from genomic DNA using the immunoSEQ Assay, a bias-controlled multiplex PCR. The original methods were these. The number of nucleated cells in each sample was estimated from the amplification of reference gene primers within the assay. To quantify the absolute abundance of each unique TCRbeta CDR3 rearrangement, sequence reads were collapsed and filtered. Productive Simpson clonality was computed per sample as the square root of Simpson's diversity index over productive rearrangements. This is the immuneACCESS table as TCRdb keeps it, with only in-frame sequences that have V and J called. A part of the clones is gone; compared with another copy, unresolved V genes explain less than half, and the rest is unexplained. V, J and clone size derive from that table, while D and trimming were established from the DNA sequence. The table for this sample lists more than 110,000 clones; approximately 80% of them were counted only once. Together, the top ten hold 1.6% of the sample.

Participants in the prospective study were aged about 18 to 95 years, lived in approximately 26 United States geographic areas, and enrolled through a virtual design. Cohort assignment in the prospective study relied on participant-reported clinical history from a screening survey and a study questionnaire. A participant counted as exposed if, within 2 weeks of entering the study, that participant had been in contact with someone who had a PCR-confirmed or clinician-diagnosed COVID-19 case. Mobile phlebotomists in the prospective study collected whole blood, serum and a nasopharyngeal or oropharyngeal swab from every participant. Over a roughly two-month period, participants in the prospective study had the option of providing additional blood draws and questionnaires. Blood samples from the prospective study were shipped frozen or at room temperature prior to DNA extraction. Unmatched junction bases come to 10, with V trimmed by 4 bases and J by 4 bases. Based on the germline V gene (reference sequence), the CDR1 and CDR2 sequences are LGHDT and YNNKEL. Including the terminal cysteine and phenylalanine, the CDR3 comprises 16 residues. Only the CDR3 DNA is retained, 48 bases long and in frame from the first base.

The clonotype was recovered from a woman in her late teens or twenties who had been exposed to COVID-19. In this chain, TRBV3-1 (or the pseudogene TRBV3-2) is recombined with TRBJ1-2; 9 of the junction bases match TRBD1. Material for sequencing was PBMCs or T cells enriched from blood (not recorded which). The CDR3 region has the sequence CASSPIPGQGPYGYTF. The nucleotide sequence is TGTGCCAGCAGCCCTATACCGGGACAGGGCCCCTATGGCTACACCTTC.